This T cell receptor beta chain came from a study of cytomegalovirus exposure and HLA in healthy donors. With regard to this clone: The antigen is unknown.

Study-wide findings and caveats: Altogether, around 160 TCR beta chains were recorded as cytomegalovirus-associated. Accurate HLA-A and HLA-B prediction from TCR beta sequences was reported for most subjects. Several of the most significant clusters were apparently associated with common viral pathogens in a later analysis.

V was pared by 4 bases and J by 1 base, with 13 bases between. The V gene's germline CDR1 is MNHNS and CDR2 SASEGT. The CDR3 is 15 residues long. PCR amplification relied on 60 Vbeta primers (plus 13 Jbeta primers). The method was immunoSEQ multiplex PCR; TCRdb's version includes in-frame clones alone and lacks a portion of them. The sample records about 70,000 clones, roughly 60% being singletons. The specimen was PBMCs. The chain carries TRBV6-1 and TRBJ1-1, with D uncertain. This TCR was sampled from a man aged 25 to 40 in good health and CMV-seronegative. The CDR3 DNA reads TGTGCCAGCAGTGCCCGTGGCCAGGCGAACACTGAAGCTTTCTTT. As protein: CASSARGQANTEAFF.